This T cell receptor beta chain was obtained from a study of T cells in Graves' hyperthyroidism and ophthalmopathy. CDR1 and CDR2 from the germline V gene are SGHRS and YFSETQ. The CDR3 is 14 residues long. The V and J ends lost 4 bases and 5 bases, in that order; junction bases with no gene match: 8. This clonotype was recorded many times. Amplified TCR beta CDR3 regions came from RNA transcripts. The primer set for the first-round RT-PCR of the TCR CDR3 was HTBI. MiXCR, run by TCRdb on the multiplex PCR reads, gives a single entry per CDR3 protein. Seen here are roughly 250,000 distinct CDR3 sequences, roughly 15% observed once, and the top ten hold more than 25%.

The chain uses TRBV5-1 and TRBJ1-1, with 7 bases identical to TRBD1. Sequenced material: blood. This TCR derives from a young woman with Graves' ophthalmopathy. The DNA of the CDR3 is TGCGCCAGCAGCATCCCTCGACAGGGTACTGAAGCTTTCTTT. Amino acid sequence: CASSIPRQGTEAFF.